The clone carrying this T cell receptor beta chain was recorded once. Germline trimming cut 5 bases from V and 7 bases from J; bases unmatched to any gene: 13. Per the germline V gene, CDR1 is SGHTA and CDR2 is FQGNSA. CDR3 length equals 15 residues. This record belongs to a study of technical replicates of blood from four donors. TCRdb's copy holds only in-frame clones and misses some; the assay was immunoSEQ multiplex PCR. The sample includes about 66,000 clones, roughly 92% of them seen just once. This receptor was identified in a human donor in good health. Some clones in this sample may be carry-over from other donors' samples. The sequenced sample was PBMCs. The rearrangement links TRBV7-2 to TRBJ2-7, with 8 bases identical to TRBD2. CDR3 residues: CASSPGLRRGGEQYF. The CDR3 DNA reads TGTGCCAGCAGCCCGGGACTACGCCGGGGGGGGGAGCAGTACTTC.